Presented here are 23 T cell receptor beta chains from one specimen sequenced in a study of T cells after yellow fever vaccination. TCRdb re-derived calls from the 5' RACE reads in MiXCR, one entry per CDR3 protein. The data show approximately 450,000 distinct CDR3 sequences, roughly 20% seen once. Here the sequenced sample was PBMCs, taken before the yellow fever booster vaccination. The receptors stem from a man aged 18 to 29 who received the YFV17D yellow fever vaccine.

The chain employs TRBV5-6 and TRBJ2-5; TRBD2 aligns across 11 bases. The germline V gene has CDR1 SGHDT and CDR2 YYEEEE. The CDR3 runs 18 residues. V trimming: 1 base; J trimming: 0 bases; junction bases outside the gene matches: 8. The CDR3: CASSLLVAGGPYQETQYF. The CDR3 coding sequence is TGTGCCAGCAGCTTGTTGGTAGCGGGGGGGCCGTACCAAGAGACCCAGTACTTC.

This chain links TRBV4-3 with TRBJ2-7; maybe TRBD1 (6 bases). The CDR3 length is 15 residues. Germline lookup yields CDR1 LGHNA and CDR2 YSLEER. The ends were cut back, 0 bases at V and 7 bases at J, with 16 bases in the middle. The CDR3 spells CASSQDTGRGGEQYF. The CDR3 DNA reads TGCGCCAGCAGCCAAGACACAGGGCGCGGTGGAGAGCAGTACTTC.

This clonotype was recorded a few times. J is TRBJ1-4 and V is TRBV4-1; no definite D call. The length of the CDR3 is 16 residues. The germline V gene encodes CDR1 MGHRA and CDR2 YSYEKL. Trimming left V 8 bases short and J 7 bases short, with 23 bases between. This CDR3 is CASSDRFGSKGEKLFF. CDR3 DNA sequence: TGCGCCAGCTCCGACCGGTTCGGGTCAAAAGGTGAAAAACTGTTTTTT.

This clonotype was observed a single time. V is TRBV7-9 and J is TRBJ2-1, with D unresolved. V lost 4 bases and J 1 base, leaving 17 bases between the germline ends. Germline loops: CDR1 SEHNR, CDR2 FQNEAQ (reference sequence). This CDR3 comprises 17 residues. In nucleotides, the CDR3 is TGTGCCAGCAGCTCGGTTACCCTCGGGCGGTCCTACAATGAGCAGTTCTTC. It translates to CASSSVTLGRSYNEQFF.

In its sample, this clonotype was seen many times. The J gene is TRBJ2-4, the V gene TRBV29-1, with D perhaps matching TRBD2 (5 bases). V lost 2 bases, J lost 0 bases, and 5 bases lay in between. The CDR3 runs 13 residues. The germline V gene encodes CDR1 SQVTM and CDR2 ANQGSEA. The CDR3 nucleotides are TGCAGCGTTGAACTAGCAGCCAAAAACATTCAGTACTTC. Encoded protein: CSVELAAKNIQYF.

This sequence joins TRBV18 and TRBJ1-6; possibly TRBD1 for D (5 bases). V was trimmed by 3 bases and J by 5 bases, leaving 23 bases between them. This CDR3 has 19 amino acids. CDR1 is KGHSH and CDR2 is LQKENI in the germline V gene. This chain's CDR3 is CASSPTAWDGRSDNSPLHF. CDR3 DNA sequence: TGTGCCAGCTCACCGACCGCTTGGGACGGGCGATCGGATAATTCACCCCTCCACTTT.

In this sample, this clonotype turned up many times. The rearrangement uses TRBV20-1 and TRBJ2-5; TRBD1 aligns across 7 bases. Trimming at V came to 3 bases and at J to 1 base, leaving 8 bases not matched to a gene. Germline loops: CDR1 DFQATT, CDR2 SNEGSKA (reference sequence). The CDR3 has 15 amino acids. CDR3 DNA: TGCAGTGCTAGCTGGACAGGAGTCGGCCAAGAGACCCAGTACTTC. It translates to CSASWTGVGQETQYF.

This clonotype was counted a few times. The J gene is TRBJ2-7, the V gene TRBV27; D possibly uses TRBD1 or TRBD2 (5 bases each). This CDR3 has 15 amino acids. Trimming took 5 bases from V and 4 from J, leaving 18 bases between them. The germline gives CDR1 MNHEY, CDR2 SMNVEV (reference sequence). The CDR3 spells CASSPRPGRIYEQYF. The CDR3 DNA reads as TGTGCCAGCAGTCCACGGCCGGGACGGATATACGAGCAGTACTTC.

The CDR3, as DNA: TGTGCCAGCAGCTGGGCAGCGGGGGGGCATTGGGAGACCCAGTACTTC. Residues: CASSWAAGGHWETQYF. V usage is TRBV7-2 and J usage is TRBJ2-5; 10 bases align to TRBD2. Germline CDR1 SGHTA, CDR2 FQGNSA. V lost 4 bases and J lost 5; bases outside the gene matches: 10. The CDR3 runs to 16 residues.

This clonotype was seen more than once but under ten times. The rearrangement uses TRBV9 and TRBJ1-2, with D hard to call. CDR1 and CDR2 from the germline V gene are SGDLS and YYNGEE. The V and J ends lost 7 bases and 2 bases respectively, with 6 bases between them. This CDR3 comprises 11 residues. CDR3: CASSTNYGYTF. In DNA, the CDR3 is TGTGCCAGCTCCACGAACTATGGCTACACCTTC.

This clonotype was detected a few times. The rearrangement joins TRBV2 to TRBJ2-1, with D unclear. CDR3 length equals 14 residues. V was pared by 3 bases and J by 0 bases, with 6 bases between. CDR1 SNHLY and CDR2 FYNNEI come from the germline V gene. The CDR3 DNA sequence: TGTGCCAGCAGTGAGACGAGCTCCTACAATGAGCAGTTCTTC. Its protein is CASSETSSYNEQFF.

This CDR3 reads CASSQRGNTGELFF. The CDR3 DNA reads as TGCGCCAGCAGCCAGAGGGGGAACACCGGGGAGCTGTTTTTT. V is TRBV4-3 and J is TRBJ2-2, with D perhaps given as TRBD1 or TRBD2 (5 bases each). Germline assignment: CDR1 LGHNA and CDR2 YSLEER. The V end lost 3 bases, the J end lost 1 base, and 6 bases lay between the germline ends. The CDR3 runs 14 residues.

In this sample, this clonotype turned up many times. The CDR3 reads CSVEAPDKYYGYTF. The CDR3 DNA sequence: TGCAGCGTTGAGGCCCCGGACAAGTACTATGGCTACACCTTC. The chain carries TRBV29-1 and TRBJ1-2, with D possibly matching TRBD1 (5 bases). V was cut by 3 bases and J by 3 bases, with 14 bases left in between. Germline values: CDR1 SQVTM, CDR2 ANQGSEA. CDR3 length equals 14 residues.

There are many counts of this clonotype. The rearrangement uses TRBV5-1 and TRBJ2-3; D is ambiguous. This CDR3 has 14 amino acids. The V gene's germline CDR1 is SGHRS and CDR2 YFSETQ. The germline V and J ends were trimmed by 1 base and 2 bases, with 8 bases remaining between them. CDR3 DNA: TGCGCCAGCAGCTTGTCCGCCTCCACAGATACGCAGTATTTT. Amino acid sequence: CASSLSASTDTQYF.

This clonotype was picked up a small number of times. V usage is TRBV7-3 and J usage is TRBJ1-1, with 11 bases aligning to TRBD1. The CDR3 runs to 13 residues. J was trimmed by 7 bases and V by 6 bases; bases with no gene match: 4. The V gene's germline CDR1 is SGHTA and CDR2 FQGTGA. The CDR3 DNA reads as TGTGCCAGCAGTTCGGACAGGGGGCTTGAAGCTTTCTTT. It specifies CASSSDRGLEAFF.

The sample holds a few counts of this clonotype. The chain couples TRBV9 to TRBJ2-5; a weak D match, TRBD2 (6 bases). Trimming shortened V by 0 bases and J by 5 bases, and 11 bases separated the two germline ends. Germline V gives CDR1 SGDLS, CDR2 YYNGEE. The CDR3 consists of 14 residues. CDR3 nucleotides: TGTGCCAGCAGCGTAGAGGCTAGCGATGAGACCCAGTACTTC. It is translated as CASSVEASDETQYF.

This clonotype was observed a few times. J is TRBJ2-7 and V is TRBV25-1; D not resolved. This CDR3 region has 12 residues. The ends were cut back, 1 base at V and 9 bases at J, with 10 bases in the middle. CDR1 is MGHDK, CDR2 SYGVNS, per germline. The CDR3 here is CASSESVSRQYF. The CDR3 DNA follows: TGTGCCAGCAGTGAATCTGTTAGCAGGCAGTACTTC.

This chain joins TRBV29-1 and TRBJ2-5, with D maybe TRBD2 (5 bases). The CDR3 spans 13 residues. From germline, CDR1 is SQVTM and CDR2 ANQGSEA. V was trimmed by 4 bases and J by 2 bases, leaving 11 bases between them. CDR3 in DNA: TGCAGCGTTGTCCCCGGGGTTCAAGAGACCCAGTACTTC. Its translation: CSVVPGVQETQYF.

The table lists this clonotype with a count of one. The V call is TRBV6-2 or TRBV6-3, the J call TRBJ2-3, with no clear D. This CDR3 region has 15 residues. Trimming took off 2 bases at V and 2 bases at J, with 11 bases between the two ends. Germline V gene lookup returns CDR1 MNHEY and CDR2 SVGEGT. In DNA, the CDR3 is TGTGCCAGCAGTTACGATGGAAGGTACACAGATACGCAGTATTTT. This encodes CASSYDGRYTDTQYF.

J is TRBJ2-1 and V is TRBV9; D may be TRBD1 or TRBD2 (5 bases each). Germline V gene data show CDR1 as SGDLS and CDR2 as YYNGEE. V dropped 0 bases and J dropped 0 bases, with 13 bases sitting between them. This CDR3 has 17 residues. The CDR3: CASSVGVGRASYNEQFF. CDR3 bases: TGTGCCAGCAGCGTAGGGGTGGGACGGGCCTCCTACAATGAGCAGTTCTTC.

This clonotype was counted only a few times. The chain links TRBV7-2 to TRBJ2-5, with a possible D match to TRBD2 (5 bases). The V end was cut by 5 bases, the J end by 3 bases, with 13 bases between. Germline CDR1 is SGHTA and CDR2 is FQGNSA. This CDR3 is built from 14 residues. CDR3 DNA sequence: TGTGCCAGCAGCATTATAACCGGGGAAGAGACCCAGTACTTC. Its translation is CASSIITGEETQYF.

This chain connects TRBV6-5 to TRBJ2-3; unclear D gene. CDR3 length: 13 amino acids. Germline CDR1 and CDR2: MNHEY and SVGAGI. The V end lost 6 bases, the J end lost 1 base, and 8 bases lay between the germline ends. DNA of the CDR3: TGTGCCAGCAGGAATACAGGCACAGATACGCAGTATTTT. This encodes CASRNTGTDTQYF.

V usage is TRBV25-1 and J usage is TRBJ1-6; no definite D call. This CDR3 is built from 13 residues. Trimming removed 1 base from V and 5 bases from J, with 3 bases in between. CDR1 is MGHDK, CDR2 SYGVNS, per germline. CDR3 nucleotide sequence: TGTGCCAGCAGTGAATTCGATAATTCACCCCTCCACTTT. Its translation: CASSEFDNSPLHF.